Listed below are T cell receptor beta chains from one sample, sequenced in a study of T cell responses to AZD1222 COVID-19 vaccine. The protocol was immunoSEQ multiplex PCR, while the TCRdb copy is restricted to in-frame clones and leaves out a portion. The sample shows roughly 99,000 clones, roughly nine tenths of them seen only once. The sequencing here drew on peripheral blood, taken 28 days after the second AZD1222 dose. The source of these receptors is an adult who received the AZD1222 COVID-19 vaccine. Each CDR3 is given with its conserved first and last residue. Fields, in order: V gene, clone size, D gene, J gene, CDR3 DNA, CDR3 protein. D genes are given only for firm matches. For some rows the clone size is stated as once, few or many, or as a class when expanded; others skip it.

>TRBV10-3|once|TRBD1|TRBJ1-5
TGTGCCATCAGTGAGTCGGGTGTTTCCCGGACAGGGCGAAATCAGCCCCAGCATTTT
CAISESGVSRTGRNQPQHF
>TRBV12-3/TRBV12-4|NA|NA|TRBJ2-6
TGTGCCAGCAGTTTAGGTGGGGCCAACGTCCTGACTTTC
CASSLGGANVLTF
>TRBV18|few|NA|TRBJ2-7
TGTGCCAGCTCACGAACCGGGGTAGAGGGCGAGCAGTACTTC
CASSRTGVEGEQYF
>TRBV7-2|NA|TRBD2|TRBJ2-1
TGTGCCAGCAGCCCGAACCCTAGCGGGGGCGCCTACAATGAGCAGTTCTTC
CASSPNPSGGAYNEQFF
>TRBV6-1|few|TRBD2|TRBJ2-5
TGTGCCAGCAGTGAAGAAGCGGGGAGGCAAGAGACCCAGTACTTC
CASSEEAGRQETQYF
>TRBV2|NA|NA|TRBJ2-6
TGTGCCAGCAGTGCGGAGTTCTCTGGGGCCAACGTCCTGACTTTC
CASSAEFSGANVLTF
>TRBV27|NA|NA|TRBJ2-7
TGTGCCAGCAGTCCCTCCCCTGGCAGGGGCGGCGAGCAGTACTTC
CASSPSPGRGGEQYF
>TRBV12-3/TRBV12-4|few|NA|TRBJ2-1
TGTGCCAGCAGTTTTAGGCGATACAATGAGCAGTTCTTC
CASSFRRYNEQFF
>TRBV3-1/TRBV3-2|NA|NA|TRBJ1-1
TGTGCCAGCAGCCCGACAGGGAACACTGAAGCTTTCTTT
CASSPTGNTEAFF
>TRBV4-3|NA|NA|TRBJ2-7
TGCGCCAGCAGCCCGAGTGGAGACTACGAGCAGTACTTC
CASSPSGDYEQYF
>TRBV30|NA|TRBD1|TRBJ1-6
TGTGCCTGGAGTGAGCCCCGGACAGGGGGTCTCTATAATTCACCCCTCCACTTT
CAWSEPRTGGLYNSPLHF
>TRBV7-8|few|NA|TRBJ1-4
TGTGCCAGCAGCTTAGGACGCACCGGAGGGGAAAAACTGTTTTTT
CASSLGRTGGEKLFF
>TRBV6-5|NA|TRBD1|TRBJ1-6
TGTGCCAGCACAAGGGACAGAGTGACTGTTTCACCCCTCCACTTT
CASTRDRVTVSPLHF
>TRBV5-8|once|TRBD1|TRBJ2-7
TGTGCCAGCAGCCTGGGACAGGGGGGAGCCTACGAGCAGTACTTC
CASSLGQGGAYEQYF
>TRBV29-1|once|TRBD1|TRBJ2-7
TGCAGCGCTGTCGGGACAGGGGTTGGCTACGAGCAGTACTTC
CSAVGTGVGYEQYF
>TRBV6-4|few|NA|TRBJ1-4
TGTGCCAGCAGTGACTCCAGGGTGGGCGAAAAACTGTTTTTT
CASSDSRVGEKLFF
>TRBV14|once|NA|TRBJ2-3
TGTGCCAGCAGCCAAGCCGGAGCAGATACGCAGTATTTT
CASSQAGADTQYF
>TRBV6-6|NA|NA|TRBJ1-5
TGTGCCAGCAGTTTCTATGTGGAGGGATCGGAGCCCCAGCATTTT
CASSFYVEGSEPQHF
>TRBV10-3|NA|NA|TRBJ1-1
TGTGCCATCAGTGATTGGAAGAACACTGAAGCTTTCTTT
CAISDWKNTEAFF
>TRBV6-2/TRBV6-3|NA|NA|TRBJ1-2
TGTGCCAGCAGTTACGAGCTAGGGGGATCTAACTATGGCTACACCTTC
CASSYELGGSNYGYTF
>TRBV5-1|NA|NA|TRBJ2-7
TGCGCCAGCAGCTTGGACGGGACAAGAGGAGCCGAGCAGTACTTC
CASSLDGTRGAEQYF
>TRBV6-5|NA|NA|TRBJ2-7
TGTGCCAGCAGTTACAGGGGGAGGGCCGAGCAGTACTTC
CASSYRGRAEQYF
>TRBV9|NA|NA|TRBJ2-1
TGTGCCAGCAATGGGGCCGTCCGGACCCAAAGCTCCTACAATGAGCAGTTCTTC
CASNGAVRTQSSYNEQFF
>TRBV18|NA|NA|TRBJ2-7
TGTGCCAGCTCACCACAGGGGAAGAACTCCTACGAGCAGTACTTC
CASSPQGKNSYEQYF
>TRBV10-3|few|TRBD1|TRBJ1-1
TGTGCCATCAGTGAGTCGGAGGGGGCCGGGAGCACTGAAGCTTTCTTT
CAISESEGAGSTEAFF
>TRBV14|NA|TRBD1|TRBJ2-1
TGTGCCAGCAGCCAAGACGAGGGGGACCCCGACAGGGGGCTTAGAGTCCTAGACAATGAGCAGTTCTTC
CASSQDEGDPDRGLRVLDNEQFF
>TRBV28|NA|NA|TRBJ2-7
TGTGCCAGCAGTTCCGGGGCCTTCTACGAGCAGTACTTC
CASSSGAFYEQYF
>TRBV5-6|NA|NA|TRBJ1-2
TGTGCCAGCAGCTTGGGGGGCGCCGACTATGGCTACACCTTC
CASSLGGADYGYTF
>TRBV2|NA|NA|TRBJ2-2
TGTGCCAGCAGTGATCGGGCAGGGGACACCGGGGAGCTGTTTTTT
CASSDRAGDTGELFF
>TRBV24-1|NA|TRBD1|TRBJ1-5
TGTGCCACCAGTGGCTTACAGGGGGCTTATAGCAATCAGCCCCAGCATTTT
CATSGLQGAYSNQPQHF
>TRBV19|NA|NA|TRBJ1-2
TGTGCCAGTAGTATCCAGGGAGCCTATGGCTACACCTTC
CASSIQGAYGYTF
>TRBV7-2|few|TRBD1|TRBJ2-7
TGTGCCAGCAGCCACCTCGGGACAGGGTTTACCTACGAGCAGTACTTC
CASSHLGTGFTYEQYF
>TRBV11-2|NA|NA|TRBJ2-2
TGTGCCAGCAGCCGTAACACCGGGGAGCTGTTTTTT
CASSRNTGELFF
>TRBV6-2/TRBV6-3|NA|TRBD2|TRBJ2-5
TGTGCCAGCAGTTACAGGTTGGGTTTCTGGGACTACACGTACCAAGAGACCCAGTACTTC
CASSYRLGFWDYTYQETQYF
>TRBV5-6|NA|NA|TRBJ1-2
TGTGCCAGCAGCGACCGACAAAGGGACTATGGCTACACCTTC
CASSDRQRDYGYTF
>TRBV7-8|NA|NA|TRBJ1-1
TGTGCCAGCAGCTTAGAACAGAGCGGGAGAGCTTTCTTT
CASSLEQSGRAFF
>TRBV5-1|few|NA|TRBJ2-7
TGCGCCAGCAGCTATTTGTTTGGGGGAGGAGAGCAGTACTTC
CASSYLFGGGEQYF
>TRBV19|NA|TRBD1|TRBJ2-7
TGTGCCAGTAGTGGTTCAGGGGGTTACTCCTACGAGCAGTACTTC
CASSGSGGYSYEQYF
>TRBV12-3/TRBV12-4|NA|NA|TRBJ2-1
TGTGCCAGCAACTTGGACGGATACAATGAGCAGTTCTTC
CASNLDGYNEQFF
>TRBV29-1|NA|NA|TRBJ2-7
TGCAGCTCATTGGAGGAGGGTCGTAGAGAGCAGTACTTC
CSSLEEGRREQYF
>TRBV28|NA|TRBD1|TRBJ1-1
TGTGCCAGCAGTTCCCCCCGGACAGGGGGCACTGAAGCTTTCTTT
CASSSPRTGGTEAFF
>TRBV9|once|NA|TRBJ2-5
TGTGCCAGCAGCGCTCCTGGGACCCGAGAGACCCAGTACTTC
CASSAPGTRETQYF
>TRBV12-3/TRBV12-4|NA|NA|TRBJ1-2
TGTGCCAGCAGTTTCTCGGGCGGGGATGGCTACACCTTC
CASSFSGGDGYTF
>TRBV7-2|NA|NA|TRBJ1-5
TGTGCCAGCAGCGAAGGGAATCAGCCCCAGCATTTT
CASSEGNQPQHF
>TRBV9|NA|NA|TRBJ2-1
TGTGCCAGCAGCGCCGGGGGGCCCGCCTACAATGAGCAGTTCTTC
CASSAGGPAYNEQFF
>TRBV25-1|NA|TRBD1|TRBJ1-1
TGTGCCAGCAGTGAACCTATGGGACAGGGGGCCGATGAAGCTTTCTTT
CASSEPMGQGADEAFF
>TRBV9|NA|TRBD1|TRBJ2-1
TGTGCCAGCAGCGTTTCGGACAGGGACAATGAGCAGTTCTTC
CASSVSDRDNEQFF
>TRBV6-5|few|NA|TRBJ1-1
TGTGCCAGCAGTTACACTATGGGAAAAGCTTTCTTT
CASSYTMGKAFF
>TRBV2|NA|NA|TRBJ1-1
TGTGCCAGCGCCGGGGACGGAAAAGAAGCTTTCTTT
CASAGDGKEAFF
>TRBV6-2/TRBV6-3|few|NA|TRBJ1-2
TGTGCCAGCAGTTCCAACCTATTACTCTATGGCTACACCTTC
CASSSNLLLYGYTF